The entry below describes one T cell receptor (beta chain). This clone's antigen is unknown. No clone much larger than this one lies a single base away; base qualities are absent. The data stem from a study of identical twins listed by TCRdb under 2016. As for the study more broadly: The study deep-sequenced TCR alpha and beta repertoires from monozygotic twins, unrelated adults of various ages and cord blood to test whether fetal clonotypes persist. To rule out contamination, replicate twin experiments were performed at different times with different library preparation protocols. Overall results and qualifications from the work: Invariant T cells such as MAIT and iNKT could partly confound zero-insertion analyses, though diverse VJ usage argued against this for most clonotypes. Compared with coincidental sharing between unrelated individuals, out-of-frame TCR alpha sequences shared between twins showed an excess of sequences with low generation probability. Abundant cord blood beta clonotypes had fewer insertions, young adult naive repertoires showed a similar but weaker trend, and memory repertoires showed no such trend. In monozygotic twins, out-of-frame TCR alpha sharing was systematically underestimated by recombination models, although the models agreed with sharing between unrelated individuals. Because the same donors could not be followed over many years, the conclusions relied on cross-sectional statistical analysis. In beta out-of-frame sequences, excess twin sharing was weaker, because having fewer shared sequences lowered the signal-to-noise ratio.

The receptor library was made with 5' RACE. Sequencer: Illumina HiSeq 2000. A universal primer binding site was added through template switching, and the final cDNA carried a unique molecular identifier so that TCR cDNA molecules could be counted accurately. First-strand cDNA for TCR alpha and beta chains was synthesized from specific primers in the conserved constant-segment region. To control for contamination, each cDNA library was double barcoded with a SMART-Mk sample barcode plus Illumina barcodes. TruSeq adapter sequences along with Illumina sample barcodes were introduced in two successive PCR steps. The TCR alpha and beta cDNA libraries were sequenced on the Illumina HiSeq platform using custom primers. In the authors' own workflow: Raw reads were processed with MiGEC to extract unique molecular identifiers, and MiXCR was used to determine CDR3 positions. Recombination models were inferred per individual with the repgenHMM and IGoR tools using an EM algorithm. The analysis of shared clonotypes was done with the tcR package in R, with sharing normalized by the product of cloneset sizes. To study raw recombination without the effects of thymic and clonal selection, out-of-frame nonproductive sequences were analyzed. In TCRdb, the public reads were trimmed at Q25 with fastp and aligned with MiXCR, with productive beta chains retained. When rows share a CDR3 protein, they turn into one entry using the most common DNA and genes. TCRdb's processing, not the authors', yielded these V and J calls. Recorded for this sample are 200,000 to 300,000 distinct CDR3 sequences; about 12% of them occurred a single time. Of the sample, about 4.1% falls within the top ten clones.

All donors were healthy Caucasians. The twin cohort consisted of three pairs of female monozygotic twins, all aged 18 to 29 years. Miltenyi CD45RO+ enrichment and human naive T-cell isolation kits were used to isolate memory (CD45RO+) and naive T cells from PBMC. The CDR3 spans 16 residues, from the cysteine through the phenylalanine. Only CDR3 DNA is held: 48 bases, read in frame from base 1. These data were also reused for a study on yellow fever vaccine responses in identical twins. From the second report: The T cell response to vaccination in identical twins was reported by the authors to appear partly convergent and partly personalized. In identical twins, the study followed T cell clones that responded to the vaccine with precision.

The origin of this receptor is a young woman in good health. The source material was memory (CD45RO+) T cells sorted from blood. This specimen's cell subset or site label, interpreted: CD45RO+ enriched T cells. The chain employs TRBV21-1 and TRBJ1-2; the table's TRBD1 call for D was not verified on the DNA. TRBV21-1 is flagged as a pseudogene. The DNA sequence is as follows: TGTGCCAGCAGCCTGACGGACGGGGGTTGTAACTATGGCTACACCTTC. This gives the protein CASSLTDGGCNYGYTF.